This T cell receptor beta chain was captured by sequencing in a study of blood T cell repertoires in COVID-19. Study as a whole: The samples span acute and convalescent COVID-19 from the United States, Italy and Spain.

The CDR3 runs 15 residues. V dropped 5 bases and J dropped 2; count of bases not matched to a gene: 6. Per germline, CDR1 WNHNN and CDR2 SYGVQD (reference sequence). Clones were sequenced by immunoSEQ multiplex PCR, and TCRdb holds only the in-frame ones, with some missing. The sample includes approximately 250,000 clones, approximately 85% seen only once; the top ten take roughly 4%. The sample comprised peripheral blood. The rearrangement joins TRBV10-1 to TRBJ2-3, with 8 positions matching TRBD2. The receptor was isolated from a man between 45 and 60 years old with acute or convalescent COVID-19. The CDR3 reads CASSISGGDTDTQYF. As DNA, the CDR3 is TGCGCCAGCAGTATATCGGGGGGGGACACAGATACGCAGTATTTT.